The text below deals with one T cell receptor beta chain. Antigen specificity is unknown. Healthy bone marrow donors formed the donor group. It was with 60 Vbeta and 13 Jbeta primers that the PCR ran. Measured with immunoSEQ multiplex PCR; TCRdb has only the in-frame clones, and not every one. Counted here are 180,000 or so clones, 60% to 80% occurring once; the ten biggest clones make up about 14%. The record originates from a study of cytomegalovirus exposure and HLA in healthy donors. V shed 5 bases and J 8 bases; nucleotides not matched to a gene: 11. CDR1 is SEHNR, CDR2 FQNEAQ, per germline (reference sequence). This CDR3 spans 16 amino acids. Study-level points and caveats: Previously analyzed data showed that most TCR beta V segments were productive at a frequency of about 87% or about 30%. A later analysis linked a missense DCLRE1C variant to TCR beta V- and J-gene trimming.

The source of this sequence is a man aged 45-60 years in good health and CMV-seropositive. The chain uses TRBV7-9 and TRBJ1-6; 8 positions agree with TRBD1. The sample was PBMCs. CDR3 in amino acids: CASSPDDRGRYSPLHF. The CDR3 DNA follows: TGTGCCAGCAGCCCAGACGACAGGGGCCGATATTCACCCCTCCACTTT.